The 8 T cell receptor beta chains below were found in one sample sequenced in a study of OX40 agonist ivuxolimab in advanced cancers. Sequencing used immunoSEQ multiplex PCR; TCRdb keeps in-frame clones, though not all of them. The data hold 85,000 to 95,000 clones, with roughly 89% observed a single time. Sequencing used CD4+ or CD8+ T cells sorted from blood, obtained in a trial of the OX40 agonist ivuxolimab. These receptors originate from an adult with an advanced solid tumor such as melanoma, head and neck, liver or kidney cancer.

J is TRBJ2-7 and V is TRBV19; D is ambiguous. Germline V gives CDR1 LNHDA, CDR2 SQIVND (reference sequence). Trimming pared 5 bases from V and 0 bases from J, leaving 11 bases between. The CDR3 has 14 amino acids. In nucleotides, the CDR3 is TGTGCCAGTAGTTCAAATGTCGGCTCCTACGAGCAGTACTTC. Translating gives CASSSNVGSYEQYF.

This rearrangement joins TRBV6-4 to TRBJ2-3; D tentatively fits TRBD1 or TRBD2 (5 bases each). Between the trimmed V and J ends, which lost 4 bases and 2 bases, there was a span of 7 bases. The CDR3 runs to 13 residues. The germline V gene has CDR1 MRHNA and CDR2 SNTAGT. In DNA, the CDR3 is TGTGCCAGCAGTGTAGGGACCACAGATACGCAGTATTTT. Protein: CASSVGTTDTQYF.

The table lists this clone with a count of one. The chain couples TRBV29-1 to TRBJ2-7, with D possibly TRBD2 on 6 matching bases. The germline gives CDR1 SQVTM, CDR2 ANQGSEA. Trimming shortened V by 7 bases and J by 3 bases, and 16 bases separated the two germline ends. There are 13 residues in the CDR3. Written as DNA, the CDR3 is TGCAGCGCACTTCGGGGGAACCACTACGAGCAGTACTTC. This gives the protein CSALRGNHYEQYF.

The chain employs TRBV9 and TRBJ1-1; D possibly corresponds to TRBD1 (5 bases). Germline loops: CDR1 SGDLS, CDR2 YYNGEE. The ends were cut back, 0 bases at V and 1 base at J, with 13 bases in the middle. The CDR3 sequence is 16 residues long. As DNA, the CDR3 is TGTGCCAGCAGCGTAGGGATCGGGGGGAGGAACACTGAAGCTTTCTTT. It specifies CASSVGIGGRNTEAFF. The full variable domain, completed using reference TRBV9 and TRBJ1-1, is DSGVTQTPKHLITATGQRVTLRCSPRSGDLSVYWYQQSLDQGLQFLIQYYNGEERAKGNILERFSAQQFPDLHSELNLSSLELGDSALYFCASSVGIGGRNTEAFFGQGTRLTVV.

This chain links TRBV18 with TRBJ1-1, with a weak D call TRBD1 (5 bases). The V gene lost 2 bases and the J gene lost 5 bases, with 18 bases spanning the gap. The CDR3 has 16 amino acids. Germline lookup yields CDR1 KGHSH and CDR2 LQKENI. DNA for the CDR3: TGTGCCAGCTCACCAAATCAGGGCCGGATCGGGACTGAAGCTTTCTTT. Its protein product is CASSPNQGRIGTEAFF. Drawing the rest from reference TRBV18 and TRBJ1-1, the complete variable domain is NAGVMQNPRHLVRRRGQEARLRCSPMKGHSHVYWYRQLPEEGLKFMVYLQKENIIDESGMPKERFSAEFPKEGPSILRIQQVVRGDSAAYFCASSPNQGRIGTEAFFGQGTRLTVV.

V is TRBV5-4 and J is TRBJ2-2; 14 nucleotides match TRBD2. The CDR3 has 16 amino acids. Germline V lookup: CDR1 SGHNT, CDR2 YYREEE (reference sequence). J was trimmed by 6 bases and V by 6 bases; bases with no gene match: 7. CDR3 amino acids: CASTLTSGGEAGELFF. The CDR3 DNA is TGTGCCAGCACCCTGACTAGCGGGGGGGAGGCCGGGGAGCTGTTTTTT.

This clone has more than one count but fewer than ten. The J gene is TRBJ1-2, the V gene TRBV11-2; TRBD1 might be the D (6 bases). Germline CDR1 reads SGHAT; CDR2 reads FQNNGV. The CDR3 contains 13 residues. Trimming removed 4 bases at V and 2 bases at J, with 8 bases between. CDR3 in amino acids: CASSSTGNYGYTF. The CDR3 region has the DNA TGTGCCAGCAGCTCGACAGGAAACTATGGCTACACCTTC.

This clone has more than one count but fewer than ten. The gene calls are TRBV7-8 and TRBJ1-3; D is unclear. The ends were cut back, 1 base at V and 2 bases at J, with 6 bases in the middle. The CDR3 is 14 residues long. Per germline, CDR1 SGHVS and CDR2 FQNEAQ. CDR3 region: CASSLDSAGNTIYF. The CDR3 DNA reads TGTGCCAGCAGCTTAGATAGCGCTGGAAACACCATATATTTT.